This T cell receptor beta chain came from a study of blood T cells in healthy people across ages. Germline CDR1 SGDLS, CDR2 YYNGEE. The CDR3 runs 15 residues. J gave up 2 bases and V 2 bases, and 5 bases lay outside the gene matches. Through a sample-barcoded 5' primer and a J-beta primer mix, a second PCR was run for roughly 6 to 11 cycles. TCRdb analysed the 5' RACE reads with MiXCR anew, one entry per CDR3 protein. The sample lists over 950,000 distinct CDR3 sequences; 51% were seen once. The specimen sequenced was blood. The origin of this receptor is a woman aged 55-70 years in good health. The chain combines TRBV9 with TRBJ2-3, with TRBD2 matching 7 bases. The CDR3 DNA follows: TGTGCCAGCAGCGTCACTAGCGCCTACACAGATACGCAGTATTTT. It translates to CASSVTSAYTDTQYF. The complete variable domain, with remaining parts taken from reference TRBV9 and TRBJ2-3, reads DSGVTQTPKHLITATGQRVTLRCSPRSGDLSVYWYQQSLDQGLQFLIQYYNGEERAKGNILERFSAQQFPDLHSELNLSSLELGDSALYFCASSVTSAYTDTQYFGPGTRLTVL.